These 12 T cell receptor beta chains came from one sample sequenced in a study of regulatory T cells in long-lasting Graves disease. Described time point: newly diagnosed GD, antithyroid drugs for less than 3 months. There was RNA extracted from PBMCs, and the TCR library was made from it. HTBI primers from iRepertoire and Arm-PCR of CDR3 regions yielded the TCR beta libraries. Each CDR3 protein gets one entry after TCRdb re-called the multiplex PCR reads with MiXCR. Of approximately 490,000 distinct CDR3 sequences listed, 15% to 20% are singletons. These sequences were also reported in another study, on T cells in Graves' hyperthyroidism and ophthalmopathy.

The sequencing used peripheral blood mononuclear cells (PBMCs), collected at new diagnosis, from a patient treated with antithyroid drugs. The receptors derive from a man aged 35-49 years with Graves disease.

This clonotype was recorded only once. The chain employs TRBV29-1 and TRBJ2-7; perhaps TRBD1 as D (5 bases). There are 11 residues in the CDR3. V was shortened by 6 bases and J by 5 bases, with 11 bases between the two germline ends. Germline V gives CDR1 SQVTM, CDR2 ANQGSEA. CDR3 sequence (DNA): TGCAGCGTACGTAGGGGCCACGAGCAGTACTTC. It encodes CSVRRGHEQYF.

This clonotype was counted many times. V gene TRBV11-3 combines with J gene TRBJ2-1; the match to TRBD2 covers 7 bases. The V and J ends lost 2 bases and 7 bases, in that order; junction bases with no gene match: 11. From germline, CDR1 is SGHNT and CDR2 YENEEA. The CDR3 is 16 amino acids. The DNA for the CDR3 is TGTGCCAGCAGCTTACGGCGGCTAGCGGAGGGTAATGAGCAGTTCTTC. Protein sequence: CASSLRRLAEGNEQFF.

There are many counts of this clonotype. V is TRBV5-1 and J is TRBJ2-2, with 10 bases that match TRBD1. The CDR3 consists of 18 residues. Germline lookup yields CDR1 SGHRS and CDR2 YFSETQ. V lost 0 bases, J lost 0 bases, and 5 bases stayed unmatched. CDR3 DNA: TGCGCCAGCAGCTTGGCAGGACAGGGGGGATCGAACACCGGGGAGCTGTTTTTT. Its translation: CASSLAGQGGSNTGELFF.

This clonotype was counted between two and nine times. The chain combines TRBV2 with TRBJ2-1; TRBD2 agrees at 7 bases. The CDR3 contains 13 residues. Germline CDR1 SNHLY, CDR2 FYNNEI. V gave up 4 bases and J gave up 7 bases; unmatched junction bases: 4. CDR3 nucleotides: TGTGCCAGCAGTGGAGGTAGCGGGAATGAGCAGTTCTTC. Amino acids: CASSGGSGNEQFF.

The rearrangement joins TRBV20-1 to TRBJ2-5, with 14 bases fitting TRBD2. The CDR3 is 16 amino acids. The germline V gene has CDR1 DFQATT and CDR2 SNEGSKA (reference sequence). With 6 bases clipped from V and 5 bases from J, the junction kept 11 bases outside the gene matches. The CDR3 DNA reads TGCAGTGCCGCCGGGACTAGCGGGAGTTTGCGGGAGACCCAGTACTTC. Residues: CSAAGTSGSLRETQYF.

J is TRBJ2-7 and V is TRBV2, with 7 nucleotides matching TRBD1. J lost 5 bases, V lost 3 bases, and 4 bases had no gene match. This CDR3 region has 13 residues. Germline assignment: CDR1 SNHLY and CDR2 FYNNEI. The CDR3 DNA reads TGTGCCAGCAGTGATATCGACAGGGACGAGCAGTACTTC. Its translation is CASSDIDRDEQYF.

This clonotype was picked up many times. The rearrangement uses TRBV19 and TRBJ1-2, with 9 positions matching TRBD1. With V trimmed by 6 bases and J by 2 bases, 4 bases remained unmatched. CDR1 and CDR2 from the germline V gene are LNHDA and SQIVND (reference sequence). This CDR3 spans 14 amino acids. The CDR3 DNA reads TGTGCCAGTAGATCCGGGACAGGGAACTATGGCTACACCTTC. As protein: CASRSGTGNYGYTF.

Concerning this clonotype itself: This sequence is one base from a far larger clone and is likely a read error. The chain recombines TRBV7-3 with TRBJ2-5; TRBD2 matches at 8 bases. This CDR3 region has 15 residues. The germline V gene has CDR1 SGHTA and CDR2 FQGTGA. CDR3 bases: TGTGCCAGCGGCTTTCCAGCGGGAGAGGTAGAGACCCAGTACTTC. Its translation: CASGFPAGEVETQYF.

This clonotype occurred many times. The chain uses TRBV28 and TRBJ1-2; the D gene is possibly TRBD1 (5 bases). This CDR3 spans 17 amino acids. V was clipped by 3 bases and J by 0 bases, with 17 bases between them. Germline CDR1 is MDHEN and CDR2 is SYDVKM. Here the CDR3 reads CASSFSGPPMSNYGYTF. CDR3 nucleotides: TGTGCCAGCAGTTTCTCGGGGCCACCGATGTCTAACTATGGCTACACCTTC.

V is TRBV24-1 and J is TRBJ2-7; D remains unclear. V lost 4 bases and J 0 bases, leaving 6 bases between the germline ends. The CDR3 extends over 13 amino acids. CDR1 KGHDR and CDR2 SFDVKD come from the germline V gene. Written as DNA, the CDR3 is TGTGCCACCAGTGACTATAACTCCTACGAGCAGTACTTC. Its protein product is CATSDYNSYEQYF.

This chain's CDR3 is CASSIGGGLIWPQHF. The DNA of the CDR3 is TGTGCCAGTAGTATTGGGGGAGGCCTGATCTGGCCCCAGCATTTT. The chain recombines TRBV19 with TRBJ1-5; possibly TRBD1 for D (5 bases). V was pared by 3 bases and J by 9 bases, with 18 bases between. Germline CDR1 reads LNHDA; CDR2 reads SQIVND (reference sequence). This CDR3 has 15 residues.

Concerning this clonotype: The junction shows a germline mismatch at one end, possibly a read error. The chain carries TRBV7-3 and TRBJ1-2; 9 nucleotides align to TRBD1. In germline, CDR1 is SGHTA, CDR2 FQGTGA. The length of the CDR3 is 14 residues. The CDR3 region has the DNA TGTGCCAACAGCTTCCCGGGACAGGGATCGGGCTACACCTTC. Protein product: CANSFPGQGSGYTF. Looking up the rest from reference TRBV7-3 and TRBJ1-2 gives the full variable domain: GAGVSQTPSNKVTEKGKYVELRCDPISGHTALYWYRQSLGQGPEFLIYFQGTGAADDSGLPNDRFFAVRPEGSVSTLKIQRTERGDSAVYLCANSFPGQGSGYTFGSGTRLTVV.